The next 30 T cell receptor beta chains were all read from a single sample in a study of technical replicates of blood from several donors. Sequencing used immunoSEQ multiplex PCR; TCRdb keeps in-frame clones, though not all of them. This sample carries 87,000 or so clones, around 95% of them seen once, and the ten largest clones take approximately 0.35%. The sample was T cells isolated from PBMCs. The receptors derive from a human donor in good health.

V gene TRBV18 combines with J gene TRBJ2-1; TRBD2 agrees at 12 bases. CDR1 is KGHSH, CDR2 LQKENI, per germline. The CDR3 loop spans 16 amino acids. V dropped 4 bases and J dropped 8; count of bases not matched to a gene: 9. The DNA for the CDR3 is TGTGCCAGCTCACGACTAGCGGGAGACAGTACGCATGAGCAGTTCTTC. This codes for CASSRLAGDSTHEQFF.

The DNA of the CDR3 is TGTGCCAGCAGCGAGGGGACAGGACCTTACGAGCAGTACTTC. Protein sequence: CASSEGTGPYEQYF. The chain couples TRBV11-2 to TRBJ2-7; 8 positions agree with TRBD1. After removal of 5 bases from V and 4 bases from J, the junction contained 7 bases not matched to a gene. In germline, CDR1 is SGHAT, CDR2 FQNNGV. The CDR3 sequence is 14 residues long.

V and J are TRBV4-1 and TRBJ2-7, with D possibly matching TRBD2 (6 bases). This CDR3 contains 14 residues. Trimming shortened V by 6 bases and J by 2 bases, and 14 bases separated the two germline ends. Germline V gene data show CDR1 as MGHRA and CDR2 as YSYEKL. The CDR3 reads CASSRRDSAYEQYF. The CDR3 region has the DNA TGCGCCAGCAGTCGCCGGGACTCCGCCTACGAGCAGTACTTC.

The chain recombines TRBV28 with TRBJ1-1; 7 bases agree with TRBD1. Unmatched junction bases numbered 8, after V lost 4 bases and J lost 3 bases. The germline CDR1 and CDR2 sequences are MDHEN and SYDVKM. The CDR3 is made up of 15 amino acids. CDR3 DNA sequence: TGTGCCAGCAGTTCCGGACAGGCGTGGGACACTGAAGCTTTCTTT. It codes for CASSSGQAWDTEAFF. The full variable domain, its missing parts supplied by reference TRBV28 and TRBJ1-1, is DVKVTQSSRYLVKRTGEKVFLECVQDMDHENMFWYRQDPGLGLRLIYFSYDVKMKEKGDIPEGYSVSREKKERFSLILESASTNQTSMYLCASSSGQAWDTEAFFGQGTRLTVV.

This chain joins TRBV5-1 and TRBJ2-3; 9 bases are a match to TRBD2. CDR3 length equals 16 residues. Losses at the gene ends were 3 bases for V and 7 bases for J; bases not matched to a gene: 12. Germline V gene sequence: CDR1 SGHRS, CDR2 YFSETQ. The CDR3, as DNA: TGCGCCAGCAGCTCGTCACTAGCGGGCGTAGCCCATACGCAGTATTTT. It encodes CASSSSLAGVAHTQYF. The full variable domain, in which reference TRBV5-1 and TRBJ2-3 provide the parts outside the CDR3, is KAGVTQTPRYLIKTRGQQVTLSCSPISGHRSVSWYQQTPGQGLQFLFEYFSETQRNKGNFPGRFSGRQFSNSRSEMNVSTLELGDSALYLCASSSSLAGVAHTQYFGPGTRLTVL.

This chain uses TRBV14 with TRBJ2-6; TRBD1 matches at 10 bases. This CDR3 has 20 amino acids. After removal of 3 bases from V and 1 base from J, the junction contained 12 bases not matched to a gene. From germline, CDR1 is SGHDN and CDR2 FVKESK. In nucleotides, the CDR3 is TGTGCCAGCAGCCATATCGGTGGGACAGGGGACCGATCTGGGGCCAACGTCCTGACTTTC. Encoded protein: CASSHIGGTGDRSGANVLTF.

The chain employs TRBV6-5 and TRBJ2-2; D unresolved. The CDR3 totals 12 residues. The V and J ends lost 2 bases and 6 bases respectively, with 4 bases between them. Germline loops: CDR1 MNHEY, CDR2 SVGAGI. CDR3 residues: CASSYQAGELFF. The CDR3 DNA reads as TGTGCCAGCAGTTACCAGGCCGGGGAGCTGTTTTTT.

This clone was found once. The V call is TRBV7-2, the J call TRBJ2-5; TRBD2 might be the D (5 bases). The CDR3 loop spans 14 amino acids. Trimming took off 0 bases at V and 1 base at J, with 6 bases between the two ends. Per the germline V gene, CDR1 is SGHTA and CDR2 is FQGNSA. CDR3: CASSLALVQETQYF. CDR3 in DNA: TGTGCCAGCAGCTTAGCACTAGTCCAAGAGACCCAGTACTTC. The full variable domain, its missing parts supplied by reference TRBV7-2 and TRBJ2-5, is GAGVSQSPSNKVTEKGKDVELRCDPISGHTALYWYRQSLGQGLEFLIYFQGNSAPDKSGLPSDRFSAERTGGSVSTLTIQRTQQEDSAVYLCASSLALVQETQYFGPGTRLLVL.

This chain links TRBV6-5 with TRBJ1-3; D remains unclear. V lost 7 bases, J lost 0 bases, and 10 bases lay in between. The length of the CDR3 is 14 residues. Germline CDR1 reads MNHEY; CDR2 reads SVGAGI. The CDR3 bases are TGTGCCAGCATGAGGGCAGCCTCTGGAAACACCATATATTTT. As protein: CASMRAASGNTIYF.

As for this clone: A junction end diverges from the germline sequence, so it may reflect a read error. The chain combines TRBV19 with TRBJ2-2; TRBD1 aligns across 7 bases. The CDR3 contains 15 residues. Germline-derived CDR1 and CDR2 are LNHDA and SQIVND (reference sequence). This chain's CDR3 is CASSLETGTTGELFF. The CDR3 DNA sequence: TGTGCCAGTAGTCTAGAGACAGGGACCACCGGGGAGCTGTTTTTT.

This clone has just one count. This chain joins TRBV28 and TRBJ1-5, with a tentative D call TRBD1 (6 bases). Trimming stripped 11 bases from V and 5 bases from J, with 13 bases between. The CDR3 spans 12 residues. Looked up from germline, CDR1 is MDHEN and CDR2 is SYDVKM. CDR3 nucleotides: TGTGCCGGCATGGGGGCTCATCAGCCCCAGCATTTT. It yields the protein CAGMGAHQPQHF.

The rearrangement joins TRBV29-1 to TRBJ2-5; the D is unclear. The V end was cut by 0 bases, the J end by 3 bases, with 11 bases between. Germline assignment: CDR1 SQVTM and CDR2 ANQGSEA. The CDR3 is 14 residues long. This chain's CDR3 is CSVEDSVLEETQYF. The CDR3 bases are TGCAGCGTTGAAGATTCGGTCCTTGAAGAGACCCAGTACTTC.

The gene calls are TRBV6-5 and TRBJ2-2; no firm D call. V was trimmed by 6 bases and J by 6 bases, leaving 8 bases between them. There are 12 residues in the CDR3. Germline CDR1 and CDR2: MNHEY and SVGAGI. This CDR3 reads CASSPFAGELFF. The CDR3 nucleotides read TGTGCCAGCAGCCCTTTTGCCGGGGAGCTGTTTTTT.

This sequence joins TRBV2 and TRBJ1-1; no clear D gene. Germline CDR1 reads SNHLY; CDR2 reads FYNNEI. Trimming stripped 6 bases from V and 3 bases from J, with 11 bases between. CDR3 length: 13 amino acids. CDR3 coding DNA: TGTGCCAGCAGGAGTATCCAAGACACTGAAGCTTTCTTT. The encoded protein is CASRSIQDTEAFF.

This clone was seen a single time. The rearrangement links TRBV5-1 to TRBJ1-4; D remains unclear. There are 16 residues in the CDR3. CDR1 and CDR2 (germline): SGHRS, YFSETQ. The V end was cut by 0 bases, the J end by 4 bases, with 13 bases between. The CDR3 reads CASSLGGLAFNEKLFF. Written as DNA, the CDR3 is TGCGCCAGCAGCTTGGGCGGGCTGGCCTTTAATGAAAAACTGTTTTTT.

The chain carries TRBV5-1 and TRBJ2-2; D unclear. Germline V gives CDR1 SGHRS, CDR2 YFSETQ. This CDR3 spans 15 amino acids. Trimming took off 0 bases at V and 2 bases at J, with 8 bases between the two ends. The CDR3 loop reads CASSLDLRNTGELFF. The CDR3, as DNA: TGCGCCAGCAGCTTGGATCTACGAAACACCGGGGAGCTGTTTTTT.

The chain uses TRBV27 and TRBJ1-1; a possible D gene is TRBD1 (5 bases). CDR1 is MNHEY, CDR2 SMNVEV, per germline (reference sequence). This CDR3 region has 14 residues. Between the trimmed V and J ends, which lost 5 bases and 4 bases, there was a span of 14 bases. This chain's CDR3 is CASSLNSRGTEAFF. CDR3 sequence (DNA): TGTGCCAGCAGTCTCAACTCAAGGGGCACTGAAGCTTTCTTT.

The J gene is TRBJ2-7, the V gene TRBV7-9; D not resolved. The CDR3 is 12 residues long. Trimming took off 0 bases at V and 10 bases at J, with 10 bases between the two ends. From germline, CDR1 is SEHNR and CDR2 FQNEAQ (reference sequence). CDR3 in DNA: TGTGCCAGCAGCTTAGCTGGGCCGAGTCAGTACTTC. Translation gives CASSLAGPSQYF.

The chain is built from TRBV7-2 and TRBJ2-7, with 11 bases aligning to TRBD2. Per germline, CDR1 SGHTA and CDR2 FQGNSA. Unmatched junction bases numbered 13, after V lost 5 bases and J lost 7 bases. CDR3 length: 16 residues. CDR3 region: CASSPLSGRGGVEQYF. CDR3 in DNA: TGTGCCAGCAGCCCCCTTAGCGGGAGGGGCGGAGTAGAGCAGTACTTC.

The V gene is TRBV11-2, the J gene TRBJ2-7; a weak D match, TRBD1 (7 bases). The CDR3 is 13 residues long. Germline V lookup: CDR1 SGHAT, CDR2 FQNNGV. V shed 5 bases and J shed 3 bases, with 11 bases lying between them. CDR3 bases: TGTGCCAGCAGCCTCAGGGGGGACTACGAGCAGTACTTC. Translating it yields CASSLRGDYEQYF.

J is TRBJ2-1 and V is TRBV19; possible D gene TRBD2, 6 bases. CDR3 length: 14 amino acids. Trimming took 1 base from V and 10 from J, leaving 14 bases between them. Germline V gene lookup returns CDR1 LNHDA and CDR2 SQIVND (reference sequence). CDR3 sequence (DNA): TGTGCCAGTAGTATAGCGGGAGTCTTCTTCGAGCAGTTCTTC. Translation gives CASSIAGVFFEQFF.

This chain joins TRBV18 and TRBJ2-1; 10 bases are shared with TRBD1. V dropped 8 bases and J dropped 4; count of bases not matched to a gene: 8. The CDR3 runs to 15 residues. Germline V lookup: CDR1 KGHSH, CDR2 LQKENI. CDR3 nucleotide sequence: TGTGCCAGCACTGGACAGGGGGAAAGTTACAATGAGCAGTTCTTC. As protein: CASTGQGESYNEQFF.

The sample holds one count of this clone. The V call is TRBV10-2, the J call TRBJ2-7; unclear D gene. The CDR3 contains 11 residues. Germline assignment: CDR1 WSHSY and CDR2 SAAADI. V lost 5 bases and J 2 bases, leaving 4 bases between the germline ends. CDR3 in amino acids: CASSLTYEQYF. The CDR3 DNA reads as TGCGCCAGCAGTCTAACCTACGAGCAGTACTTC.

J is TRBJ2-1 and V is TRBV5-1; a possible D gene is TRBD1 (6 bases). Germline loops: CDR1 SGHRS, CDR2 YFSETQ. The CDR3 length is 16 residues. V gave up 0 bases and J gave up 2 bases, with 12 bases separating them. CDR3 protein: CASSLGVQGTYNEQFF. CDR3 DNA sequence: TGCGCCAGCAGCTTGGGGGTTCAGGGGACCTACAATGAGCAGTTCTTC.

This chain uses TRBV29-1 with TRBJ1-2; 9 nucleotides match TRBD1. Per the germline V gene, CDR1 is SQVTM and CDR2 is ANQGSEA. After removal of 4 bases from V and 1 base from J, the junction contained 10 bases not matched to a gene. This CDR3 is 16 amino acids long. The CDR3 coding sequence is TGCAGCGTTGCGATGACAGGGGGTTCCTTTAACTATGGCTACACCTTC. Amino acids: CSVAMTGGSFNYGYTF. The full variable domain, with the rest looked up from reference TRBV29-1 and TRBJ1-2, is SAVISQKPSRDICQRGTSLTIQCQVDSQVTMMFWYRQQPGQSLTLIATANQGSEATYESGFVIDKFPISRPNLTFSTLTVSNMSPEDSSIYLCSVAMTGGSFNYGYTFGSGTRLTVV.

The chain carries TRBV19 and TRBJ2-7; 7 nucleotides align to TRBD1. J lost 3 bases, V lost 4 bases, and 9 bases had no gene match. Per germline, CDR1 LNHDA and CDR2 SQIVND (reference sequence). The CDR3 extends over 15 amino acids. CDR3 protein: CASSTVDRPLYEQYF. The CDR3, as DNA: TGTGCCAGTAGTACCGTGGACAGGCCCCTCTACGAGCAGTACTTC.

The chain recombines TRBV6-1 with TRBJ2-7, with 7 positions matching TRBD2. The V gene's germline CDR1 is MNHNS and CDR2 SASEGT. With V trimmed by 1 base and J by 3 bases, 9 bases remained unmatched. This CDR3 has 16 amino acids. The CDR3 sequence is CASSEVIGRGIYEQYF. The CDR3 DNA reads as TGTGCCAGCAGTGAAGTTATAGGGAGGGGTATCTACGAGCAGTACTTC.

This sequence joins TRBV5-1 and TRBJ2-7; tentatively, D is TRBD1 (5 bases). The CDR3 extends over 11 amino acids. The germline V gene encodes CDR1 SGHRS and CDR2 YFSETQ. Trimming stripped 5 bases from V and 4 bases from J, with 7 bases between. The CDR3 protein is CASRSGYEQYF. DNA for the CDR3: TGCGCCAGCAGGTCAGGGTACGAGCAGTACTTC.

V gene TRBV12-1 combines with J gene TRBJ2-7; the D call of TRBD2 is as the table states it, not checked on the DNA. TRBV12-1 is annotated as a pseudogene. The CDR3 consists of 13 residues. This CDR3 is CASYPGGLREQYF. The CDR3 coding sequence is TGTGCCAGCTACCCCGGGGGGCTTAGAGAGCAGTACTTC.

The chain joins TRBV21-1 to TRBJ1-2; the table's D gene call, TRBD1, was not cross checked with the DNA. TRBV21-1 is termed a pseudogene. The CDR3 spans 15 residues. DNA of the CDR3: TGTGCCAGCAGCACCCGGACAGGAAAGCAGGACGGCTACACCTTC. Protein: CASSTRTGKQDGYTF.